The 23 T cell receptor beta chains given below trace back to one sample, sequenced in a study of T cells in localized non-small cell lung cancer. Assay: immunoSEQ multiplex PCR; the TCRdb copy retains only in-frame clones and omits some. The sample has around 50,000 clones, 80% to 90% seen once. Sample: peripheral blood, taken before any cancer treatment. The receptors were gathered from a woman aged 40-75 years with stage I lung adenocarcinoma.

This clone was found once. V and J are TRBV30 and TRBJ1-1, with 10 positions matching TRBD1. V lost 6 bases, J lost 11 bases, and 12 bases stayed unmatched. CDR1 GTSNPN and CDR2 SVGIG come from the germline V gene (reference sequence). This CDR3 spans 13 amino acids. DNA of the CDR3: TGTGCCTGTATGGGACAGGGGTTTTTTGGGGCTTTCTTT. Translation gives CACMGQGFFGAFF. Using reference TRBV30 and TRBJ1-1 for the parts outside the CDR3, the full variable domain is SQTIHQWPATLVQPVGSPLSLECTVEGTSNPNLYWYRQAAGRGLQLLFYSVGIGQISSEVPQNLSASRPQDRQFILSSKKLLLSDSGFYLCACMGQGFFGAFFGQGTRLTVV.

The count of this clone is one. The chain has TRBV30 and TRBJ1-2, with 7 bases identical to TRBD1. Per germline, CDR1 GTSNPN and CDR2 SVGIG (reference sequence). The length of the CDR3 is 13 residues. The junction had 3 bases not matched to a gene; V was cut back by 1 base and J by 4 bases. CDR3 protein: CAWSETGSYGYTF. As DNA, the CDR3 is TGTGCCTGGAGTGAGACAGGGAGCTATGGCTACACCTTC.

This rearrangement joins TRBV30 to TRBJ1-1; 11 bases are a match to TRBD1. The ends lost 2 bases at V and 7 bases at J; junction bases unmatched: 9. CDR1 GTSNPN and CDR2 SVGIG come from the germline V gene (reference sequence). CDR3 length: 15 amino acids. The CDR3 bases are TGTGCCTGGAGTTCAAGTCCCGGGACAGGGGGTGAAGCTTTCTTT. It specifies CAWSSSPGTGGEAFF.

Details on this clone: Other nucleotide sequences from this sample produce the same CDR3. The rearrangement joins TRBV4-3 to TRBJ2-7, with TRBD1 identical over 9 bases. CDR3 length equals 14 residues. The germline V gene encodes CDR1 LGHNA and CDR2 YSLEER. With V trimmed by 4 bases and J by 4 bases, 5 bases remained unmatched. The DNA of the CDR3 is TGCGCCAGCAGCCCGGGACAGGGAAGATACGAGCAGTACTTC. Translating it yields CASSPGQGRYEQYF.

The chain has TRBV5-1 and TRBJ2-2; D not certain. V was trimmed by 4 bases and J by 10 bases, leaving 11 bases between them. Germline CDR1 SGHRS, CDR2 YFSETQ. This CDR3 region has 12 residues. In DNA, the CDR3 is TGCGCCAGCAGCCCCCGTTTTGAGGAGCTGTTTTTT. Its translation: CASSPRFEELFF.

The chain recombines TRBV19 with TRBJ1-1, with TRBD1 identical over 10 bases. Germline V gene data show CDR1 as LNHDA and CDR2 as SQIVND (reference sequence). This CDR3 is 14 amino acids long. V gave up 9 bases and J gave up 3 bases; unmatched junction bases: 7. The CDR3 is CASTDRGRHTEAFF. CDR3 nucleotide sequence: TGTGCCAGCACTGACAGGGGGCGGCACACTGAAGCTTTCTTT. The full variable domain, rest sourced from reference TRBV19 and TRBJ1-1, is DGGITQSPKYLFRKEGQNVTLSCEQNLNHDAMYWYRQDPGQGLRLIYYSQIVNDFQKGDIAEGYSVSREKKESFPLTVTSAQKNPTAFYLCASTDRGRHTEAFFGQGTRLTVV.

This chain joins TRBV7-8 and TRBJ2-1; a possible D gene is TRBD1 (6 bases). CDR1 and CDR2 from the germline V gene are SGHVS and FQNEAQ. The CDR3 extends over 15 amino acids. Trimming took off 7 bases at V and 3 bases at J, with 16 bases between the two ends. The CDR3 DNA is TGTGCCAGCACTTATCAGGGGACGGACTACAATGAGCAGTTCTTC. This encodes CASTYQGTDYNEQFF.

The chain uses TRBV28 and TRBJ1-4; a weak D match, TRBD1 (6 bases). Trimming pared 4 bases from V and 8 bases from J, leaving 20 bases between. This CDR3 is 16 amino acids long. Germline CDR1 and CDR2: MDHEN and SYDVKM. The CDR3: CASSSEGRGPGEKLFF. In DNA, the CDR3 is TGTGCCAGCAGTTCAGAAGGCAGGGGTCCGGGCGAAAAACTGTTTTTT.

The CDR3 spells CASKRTGAGMVTEAFF. As DNA, the CDR3 is TGCGCCAGCAAGAGGACAGGGGCCGGTATGGTCACTGAAGCTTTCTTT. This sequence joins TRBV5-1 and TRBJ1-1; 9 positions match TRBD1. CDR3 size: 16 residues. Germline V gene lookup returns CDR1 SGHRS and CDR2 YFSETQ. With V trimmed by 6 bases and J by 4 bases, 13 bases remained unmatched.

The V gene is TRBV15, the J gene TRBJ2-5; possibly TRBD2 for D (6 bases). The CDR3 has 12 residues. Germline CDR1 LNHNV, CDR2 YYDKDF (reference sequence). V dropped 9 bases and J dropped 5 bases, with 13 bases sitting between them. The CDR3 DNA is TGTGCCACGGGAGGACCGAAGGAGACCCAGTACTTC. Translation gives CATGGPKETQYF.

The chain combines TRBV5-4 with TRBJ2-4; D is uncertain. The CDR3 totals 13 residues. Per the germline V gene, CDR1 is SGHNT and CDR2 is YYREEE (reference sequence). V lost 6 bases and J 0 bases, leaving 7 bases between the germline ends. The CDR3 is CASTELAKNIQYF. DNA of the CDR3: TGTGCCAGCACGGAGCTAGCCAAAAACATTCAGTACTTC.

This clone was recorded a few times. V usage is TRBV28 and J usage is TRBJ1-1; D uncertain. Germline V gives CDR1 MDHEN, CDR2 SYDVKM. Trimming stripped 1 base from V and 1 base from J, with 4 bases between. The CDR3 runs to 13 residues. The CDR3 DNA reads as TGTGCCAGCAGTTTATTGGCGAACACTGAAGCTTTCTTT. Its protein product is CASSLLANTEAFF.

The gene calls are TRBV5-5 and TRBJ2-7; possibly TRBD2 for D (5 bases). CDR3 length: 14 amino acids. The V end lost 4 bases, the J end lost 4 bases, and 15 bases lay between the germline ends. In germline, CDR1 is SGHKS, CDR2 YYEKEE (reference sequence). This CDR3 reads CASSPLPAGYEQYF. CDR3 DNA sequence: TGTGCCAGCAGCCCCCTCCCGGCGGGTTACGAGCAGTACTTC.

This clone was counted once. This chain links TRBV4-2 with TRBJ2-2; D remains ambiguous. From germline, CDR1 is LGHNA and CDR2 YNFKEQ. Trimming shortened V by 0 bases and J by 7 bases, and 3 bases separated the two germline ends. The length of the CDR3 is 12 residues. This chain's CDR3 is CASSQESGELFF. The CDR3 nucleotides read TGTGCCAGCAGCCAAGAAAGCGGGGAGCTGTTTTTT.

This chain joins TRBV9 and TRBJ2-1; D is undetermined. This CDR3 region has 14 residues. V dropped 0 bases and J dropped 8 bases, with 12 bases sitting between them. CDR1 is SGDLS, CDR2 YYNGEE, per germline. CDR3 protein: CASSVVSSGDEQFF. CDR3 bases: TGTGCCAGCAGCGTAGTCTCCTCTGGGGATGAGCAGTTCTTC.

The CDR3 DNA reads TGTGCCAGCAGCTTATTACCAGGTCTCTCTGGAAACACCATATATTTT. This gives the protein CASSLLPGLSGNTIYF. This rearrangement joins TRBV13 to TRBJ1-3; D gene ambiguous. The CDR3 extends over 16 amino acids. The V gene's germline CDR1 is PRHDT and CDR2 FYEKMQ (reference sequence). Trimming shortened V by 2 bases and J by 0 bases, and 11 bases separated the two germline ends.

This chain joins TRBV10-1 and TRBJ2-3, with 8 bases matching TRBD2. The CDR3 is 15 amino acids. In germline, CDR1 is WNHNN, CDR2 SYGVQD (reference sequence). Germline trimming cut 3 bases from V and 3 bases from J; bases unmatched to any gene: 5. The CDR3: CASSDPGLGTDTQYF. The DNA of the CDR3 is TGCGCCAGCAGTGATCCGGGACTAGGAACAGATACGCAGTATTTT.

The chain joins TRBV7-9 to TRBJ2-1; 11 bases agree with TRBD2. The CDR3 runs 15 residues. Germline V gene data show CDR1 as SEHNR and CDR2 as FQNEAQ (reference sequence). The J segment lost 6 bases and the V segment lost 4 bases, leaving 5 bases of the junction unmatched. Here the CDR3 reads CASSSLAGGFNEQFF. DNA for the CDR3: TGTGCCAGCAGCTCGCTAGCGGGGGGATTCAATGAGCAGTTCTTC.

The gene calls are TRBV7-6 and TRBJ2-5; D could derive from TRBD1 or TRBD2 (5 bases each). The CDR3 sequence is 14 residues long. Germline V lookup: CDR1 SGHVS, CDR2 FNYEAQ. The germline V and J ends were trimmed by 1 base and 4 bases, with 10 bases remaining between them. CDR3 in amino acids: CASSLVPGRETQYF. CDR3 coding DNA: TGTGCCAGCAGCTTAGTTCCAGGGAGAGAGACCCAGTACTTC.

The chain combines TRBV6-4 with TRBJ2-1; 8 bases line up with TRBD2. V dropped 0 bases and J dropped 3; count of bases not matched to a gene: 4. The CDR3 loop spans 16 amino acids. The V gene's germline CDR1 is MRHNA and CDR2 SNTAGT. The DNA of the CDR3 is TGTGCCAGCAGTGACTCCGAGCGGGGGAGCTACAATGAGCAGTTCTTC. Translation gives CASSDSERGSYNEQFF.

CDR3 protein: CASSLVTGANEQYF. Written as DNA, the CDR3 is TGTGCCAGCAGCCTCGTCACAGGGGCTAACGAGCAGTACTTC. The V gene is TRBV2, the J gene TRBJ2-7, with 7 nucleotides matching TRBD1. The CDR3 runs 14 residues. Germline V gene data show CDR1 as SNHLY and CDR2 as FYNNEI. V was pared by 6 bases and J by 5 bases, with 10 bases of the junction left unmatched.

V is TRBV28 and J is TRBJ2-1, with 7 bases that match TRBD2. Germline CDR1 MDHEN, CDR2 SYDVKM. This CDR3 is 13 amino acids long. V shed 1 base, J shed 8 bases, and the junction held 2 bases outside the gene matches. Written as DNA, the CDR3 is TGTGCCAGCAGTTTATTAGGGAGGGATGAGCAGTTCTTC. As protein: CASSLLGRDEQFF.

The chain carries TRBV15 and TRBJ1-2; unclear D gene. V was cut by 0 bases and J by 8 bases, with 16 bases left in between. CDR1 is LNHNV, CDR2 YYDKDF, per germline (reference sequence). The CDR3 totals 15 residues. The CDR3, as DNA: TGTGCCACCAGCAGAGATCAGGTACAGTTCGGAGGCTACACCTTC. Its translation: CATSRDQVQFGGYTF.